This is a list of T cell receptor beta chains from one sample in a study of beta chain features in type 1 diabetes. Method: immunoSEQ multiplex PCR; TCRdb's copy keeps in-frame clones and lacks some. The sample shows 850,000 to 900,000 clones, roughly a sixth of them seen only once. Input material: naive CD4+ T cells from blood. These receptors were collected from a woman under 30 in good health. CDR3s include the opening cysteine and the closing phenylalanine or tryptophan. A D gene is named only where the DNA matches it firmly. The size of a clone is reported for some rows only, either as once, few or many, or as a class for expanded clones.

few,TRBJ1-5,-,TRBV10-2,TGCGCCAGCACTCCCGCGGGGGGTAATCAGCCCCAGCATTTT,CASTPAGGNQPQHF
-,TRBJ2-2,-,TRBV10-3,TGTGCCATCAGTGAGGAGTATAGCAGGAACACCGGGGAGCTGTTTTTT,CAISEEYSRNTGELFF
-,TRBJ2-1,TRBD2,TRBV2,TGTGCCAGCAGTGAACTAGCGGGAGGGATATATTCCTACAATGAGCAGTTCTTC,CASSELAGGIYSYNEQFF
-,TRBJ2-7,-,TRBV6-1,TGTGCCAGCAGCCCGCCAGAGCAGGGCCTATACGAGCAGTACTTC,CASSPPEQGLYEQYF
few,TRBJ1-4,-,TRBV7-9,TGTGCCAGCAGTCGTGACGGACGATGGGAAAAACTGTTTTTT,CASSRDGRWEKLFF
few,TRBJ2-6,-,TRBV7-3,TGTGCCAGCAGCGTCGGACGATCTGGGGCCAACGTCCTGACTTTC,CASSVGRSGANVLTF
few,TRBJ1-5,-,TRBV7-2,TGTGCCAGCAGCTTAGCGGCGTTCAATCAGCCCCAGCATTTT,CASSLAAFNQPQHF
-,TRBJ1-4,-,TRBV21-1,-,CASSKESLRRWGQGAAVVFF
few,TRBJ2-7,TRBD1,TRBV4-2,TGTGCCAGCAGCCAGGGACAGGGGGCGCGGGAGCAGTACTTC,CASSQGQGAREQYF
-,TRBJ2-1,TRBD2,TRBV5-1,TGCGCCAGCAGCTTCCTTCTAGCGGGACAGTCCACTCGGAGCTCCTACAATGAGCAGTTCTTC,CASSFLLAGQSTRSSYNEQFF
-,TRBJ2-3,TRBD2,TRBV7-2,TGTGCCAGCGGGAGCGGGAGTTTTGCAGATACGCAGTATTTT,CASGSGSFADTQYF
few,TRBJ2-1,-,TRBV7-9,TGTGCCAGCAGCTCTGCGTTTGGCGGCCTGAGCTCCTACAATGAGCAGTTCTTC,CASSSAFGGLSSYNEQFF
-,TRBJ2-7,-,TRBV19,TGTGCCAGTAGTTTAGAAGGCTCGAGCGGCTACTACGAGCAGTACTTC,CASSLEGSSGYYEQYF
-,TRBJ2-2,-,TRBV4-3,TGCGCCAGCAGCCAAGGGAGGGCCAATACCGGGGAGCTGTTTTTT,CASSQGRANTGELFF
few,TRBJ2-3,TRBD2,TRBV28,TGTGCCAGCAGTAGCCTCAAGCGGGGTGGCACAGATACGCAGTATTTT,CASSSLKRGGTDTQYF
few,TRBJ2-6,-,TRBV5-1,TGCGCCAGCAGCGCGGGCCTTGAGGCTCCTGGGGCCAACGTCCTGACTTTC,CASSAGLEAPGANVLTF